These T cell receptor beta chains were read from a single sample in a study of blood T cell repertoires in COVID-19. Sequencing was performed with immunoSEQ multiplex PCR; in TCRdb, only in-frame clones are kept and a portion is missing. The repertoire consists of roughly 72,000 clones, with 75% to 90% occurring once and the leading ten covering roughly 20%. Material for sequencing was peripheral blood. These receptors originate from a man between 65 and 85 years old who had recovered from COVID-19. Each CDR3 is given with its conserved first and last residue. A D gene is named only where the DNA matches it firmly. The size field is filled for only some rows; it gives once, few, many or a size class.

clone size	V gene	J gene	D gene	CDR3 protein	CDR3 DNA
NA	TRBV3-1/TRBV3-2	TRBJ2-2	NA	CASTKIREYTGELFF	TGTGCCAGCACCAAGATCCGGGAGTACACCGGGGAGCTGTTTTTT
once	TRBV18	TRBJ1-4	NA	CASSFPGDMATNEKLFF	TGTGCCAGCTCCTTCCCGGGGGATATGGCAACTAATGAAAAACTGTTTTTT
NA	TRBV5-1	TRBJ2-2	NA	CASSRDGFKSTGELFF	TGCGCCAGCAGCCGCGACGGGTTTAAGAGCACCGGGGAGCTGTTTTTT
NA	TRBV6-6	TRBJ2-3	TRBD2	CASSRGPAGVTDTQYF	TGTGCCAGCAGTCGAGGCCCAGCGGGAGTCACAGATACGCAGTATTTT
NA	TRBV9	TRBJ2-3	TRBD2	CASSPRLAGGQDTQYF	TGTGCCAGCAGCCCCCGACTAGCGGGAGGGCAAGATACGCAGTATTTT
NA	TRBV11-3	TRBJ2-7	TRBD2	CASRPSGGAGYEQYF	TGTGCCAGCAGGCCCAGCGGGGGGGCCGGGTACGAGCAGTACTTC
NA	TRBV6-1	TRBJ1-4	NA	CASSEMGWGVREKLFF	TGTGCCAGCAGTGAAATGGGTTGGGGAGTCAGGGAAAAACTGTTTTTT
NA	TRBV19	TRBJ2-5	NA	CASSTSALGQETQYF	TGTGCCAGTAGTACCAGCGCCCTCGGGCAAGAGACCCAGTACTTC
few	TRBV10-1	TRBJ1-3	NA	CASSVGNSGNTIYF	TGCGCCAGCAGTGTCGGGAACTCTGGAAACACCATATATTTT
NA	TRBV14	TRBJ2-5	TRBD1	CASSLYRGSQETQYF	TGTGCCAGCAGCCTATACAGGGGGTCCCAAGAGACCCAGTACTTC